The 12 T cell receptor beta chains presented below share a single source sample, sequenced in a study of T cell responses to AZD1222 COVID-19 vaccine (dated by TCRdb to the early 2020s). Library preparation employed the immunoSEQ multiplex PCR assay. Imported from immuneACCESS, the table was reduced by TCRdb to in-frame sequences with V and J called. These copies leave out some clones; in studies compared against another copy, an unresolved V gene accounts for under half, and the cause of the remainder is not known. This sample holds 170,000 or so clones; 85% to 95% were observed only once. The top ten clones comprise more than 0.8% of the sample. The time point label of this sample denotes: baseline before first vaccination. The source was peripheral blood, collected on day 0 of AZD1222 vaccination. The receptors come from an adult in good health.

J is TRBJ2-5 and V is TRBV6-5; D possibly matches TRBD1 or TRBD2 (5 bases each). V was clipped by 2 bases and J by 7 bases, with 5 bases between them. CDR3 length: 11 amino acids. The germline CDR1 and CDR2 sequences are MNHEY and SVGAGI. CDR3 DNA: TGTGCCAGCAGTTACGGGGGGACCCAGTACTTC. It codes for CASSYGGTQYF.

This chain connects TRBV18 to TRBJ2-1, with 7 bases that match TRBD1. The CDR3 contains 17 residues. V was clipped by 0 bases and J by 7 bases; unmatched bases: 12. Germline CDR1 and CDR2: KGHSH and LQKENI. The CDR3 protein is CASSPPLSTGDGNEQFF. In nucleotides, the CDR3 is TGTGCCAGCTCACCACCGCTGTCTACAGGGGATGGGAATGAGCAGTTCTTC.

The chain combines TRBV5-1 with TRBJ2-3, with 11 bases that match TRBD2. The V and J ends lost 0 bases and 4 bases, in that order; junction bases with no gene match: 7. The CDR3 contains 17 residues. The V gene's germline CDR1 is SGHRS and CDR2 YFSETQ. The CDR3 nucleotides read TGCGCCAGCAGCTTGGGTCTAGCGGGGGGTAACGCAGATACGCAGTATTTT. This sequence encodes CASSLGLAGGNADTQYF.

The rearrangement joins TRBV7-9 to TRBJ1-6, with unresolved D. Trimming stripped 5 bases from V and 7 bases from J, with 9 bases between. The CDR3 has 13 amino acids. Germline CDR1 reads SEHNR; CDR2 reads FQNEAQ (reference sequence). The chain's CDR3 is CASSPHGNSPLHF. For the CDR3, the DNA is TGTGCCAGCAGCCCTCACGGGAATTCACCCCTCCACTTT. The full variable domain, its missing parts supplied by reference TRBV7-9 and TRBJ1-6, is DTGVSQNPRHKITKRGQNVTFRCDPISEHNRLYWYRQTLGQGPEFLTYFQNEAQLEKSRLLSDRFSAERPKGSFSTLEIQRTEQGDSAMYLCASSPHGNSPLHFGNGTRLTVT.

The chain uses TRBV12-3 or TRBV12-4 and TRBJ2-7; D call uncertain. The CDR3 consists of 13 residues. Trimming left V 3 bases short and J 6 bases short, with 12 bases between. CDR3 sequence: CASSLGLNSEQYF. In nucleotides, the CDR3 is TGTGCCAGCAGTTTGGGCCTGAACAGCGAGCAGTACTTC.

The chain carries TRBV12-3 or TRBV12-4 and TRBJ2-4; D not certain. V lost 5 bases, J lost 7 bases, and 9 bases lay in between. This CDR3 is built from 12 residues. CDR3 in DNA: TGTGCCAGCAGTGGCCCCGGCAACATTCAGTACTTC. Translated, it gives CASSGPGNIQYF.

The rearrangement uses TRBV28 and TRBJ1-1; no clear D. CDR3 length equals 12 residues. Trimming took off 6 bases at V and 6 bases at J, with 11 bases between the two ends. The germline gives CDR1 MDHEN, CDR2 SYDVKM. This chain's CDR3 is CASSSPQAEAFF. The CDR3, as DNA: TGTGCCAGCAGCTCCCCTCAAGCTGAAGCTTTCTTT.

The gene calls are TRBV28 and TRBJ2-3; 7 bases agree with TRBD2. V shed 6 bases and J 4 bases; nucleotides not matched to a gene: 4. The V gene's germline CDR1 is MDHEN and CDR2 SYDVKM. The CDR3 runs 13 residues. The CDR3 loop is CASRPGGPDTQYF. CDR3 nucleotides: TGTGCCAGCAGGCCGGGGGGACCAGATACGCAGTATTTT.

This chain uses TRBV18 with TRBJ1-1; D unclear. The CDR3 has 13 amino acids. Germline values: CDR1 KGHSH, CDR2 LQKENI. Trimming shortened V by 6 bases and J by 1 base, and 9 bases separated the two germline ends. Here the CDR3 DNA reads TGTGCCAGCTCCCGCGACAAGAACACTGAAGCTTTCTTT. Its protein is CASSRDKNTEAFF. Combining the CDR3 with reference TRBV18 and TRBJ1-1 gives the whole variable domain NAGVMQNPRHLVRRRGQEARLRCSPMKGHSHVYWYRQLPEEGLKFMVYLQKENIIDESGMPKERFSAEFPKEGPSILRIQQVVRGDSAAYFCASSRDKNTEAFFGQGTRLTVV.

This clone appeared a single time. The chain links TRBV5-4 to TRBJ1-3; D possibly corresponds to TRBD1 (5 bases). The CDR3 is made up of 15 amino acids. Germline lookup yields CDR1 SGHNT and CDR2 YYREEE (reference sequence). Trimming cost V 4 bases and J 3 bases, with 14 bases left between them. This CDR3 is CASSPGGEGGNTIYF. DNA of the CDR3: TGTGCCAGCAGCCCCGGGGGTGAGGGTGGAAACACCATATATTTT.

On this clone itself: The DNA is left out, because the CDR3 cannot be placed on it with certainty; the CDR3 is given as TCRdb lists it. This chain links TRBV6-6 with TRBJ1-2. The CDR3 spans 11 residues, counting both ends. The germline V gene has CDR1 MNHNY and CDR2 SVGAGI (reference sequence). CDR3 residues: CASFGGGSHTF.

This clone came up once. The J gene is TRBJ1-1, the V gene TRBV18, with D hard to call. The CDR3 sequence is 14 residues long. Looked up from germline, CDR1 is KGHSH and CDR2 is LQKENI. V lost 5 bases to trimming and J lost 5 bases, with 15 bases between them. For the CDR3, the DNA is TGTGCCAGCTCAGAAACGGCCGGGGAGACTGAAGCTTTCTTT. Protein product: CASSETAGETEAFF.